This is a list of T cell receptor beta chains from one sample in a study of CD8+CD57+ T cells in acquired aplastic anemia. TCRdb redid the calling of the reads with MiXCR, one entry per CDR3 protein. The sample lists under 500,000 distinct CDR3 sequences, over 25% seen once, with under 0.95% in the top ten. Sequenced input: sorted CD4+, CD8+, or CD8+CD57+ T cells (not recorded which) from PBMCs. These receptors were collected from a human donor with aplastic anemia. Both conserved end residues are part of each CDR3. The D gene is left open where the match is weak. The listing skips clone size in some rows; elsewhere it reads once, few, many or a size class.

clone size: few; V gene: TRBV15; D gene: TRBD1; J gene: TRBJ2-7; CDR3 protein: CATSKGTGYSYEQYF; CDR3 DNA: TGTGCCACCAGCAAGGGGACAGGGTACTCCTACGAGCAGTACTTC
clone size: -; V gene: TRBV20-1; D gene: -; J gene: TRBJ2-5; CDR3 protein: CSAETQYF; CDR3 DNA: TGCAGTGCAGAGACCCAGTACTTC
clone size: many; V gene: TRBV19; D gene: TRBD1; J gene: TRBJ1-2; CDR3 protein: CASTLGQNNYGYTF; CDR3 DNA: TGTGCCAGTACCCTGGGACAGAATAACTATGGCTACACCTTC
clone size: -; V gene: TRBV19; D gene: TRBD1; J gene: TRBJ2-7; CDR3 protein: CASEQGSEQYF; CDR3 DNA: TGTGCCAGCGAACAGGGGAGCGAGCAGTACTTC
clone size: -; V gene: TRBV15; D gene: -; J gene: TRBJ1-4; CDR3 protein: CATSGTREKLFF; CDR3 DNA: TGTGCCACCAGCGGTACGCGAGAAAAACTGTTTTTT
clone size: few; V gene: TRBV6-1; D gene: -; J gene: TRBJ1-2; CDR3 protein: CASRSGGIGYGYTF; CDR3 DNA: TGTGCCAGCAGATCAGGTGGGATCGGCTATGGCTACACCTTC
clone size: many; V gene: TRBV19; D gene: -; J gene: TRBJ1-1; CDR3 protein: CASSHRDMNTEAFF; CDR3 DNA: TGTGCCAGTAGTCACCGGGACATGAACACTGAAGCTTTCTTT
clone size: many; V gene: TRBV12-3/TRBV12-4; D gene: -; J gene: TRBJ1-5; CDR3 protein: CASSGWSVSNQPQHF; CDR3 DNA: TGTGCCAGCAGTGGGTGGTCAGTTAGCAATCAGCCCCAGCATTTT
clone size: many; V gene: TRBV7-2; D gene: -; J gene: TRBJ1-2; CDR3 protein: CASSLDSGYTF; CDR3 DNA: TGTGCCAGCAGCTTAGACAGCGGCTACACCTTC
clone size: once; V gene: TRBV4-3; D gene: -; J gene: TRBJ2-7; CDR3 protein: CASSQDLASSYEQYF; CDR3 DNA: TGCGCCAGCAGCCAAGATCTGGCCAGCTCCTACGAGCAGTACTTC
clone size: -; V gene: TRBV10-3; D gene: -; J gene: TRBJ1-2; CDR3 protein: CAISEEGAWGYTF; CDR3 DNA: TGTGCCATCAGTGAGGAGGGTGCCTGGGGCTACACCTTC
clone size: many; V gene: TRBV6-5; D gene: TRBD2; J gene: TRBJ2-7; CDR3 protein: CASSFGLAGDYEQYF; CDR3 DNA: TGTGCCAGCAGTTTCGGACTAGCGGGGGATTACGAGCAGTACTTC
clone size: -; V gene: TRBV12-3/TRBV12-4; D gene: -; J gene: TRBJ2-1; CDR3 protein: CASRTERNEQFF; CDR3 DNA: TGTGCCAGCAGAACCGAGCGCAATGAGCAGTTCTTC
clone size: many; V gene: TRBV18; D gene: -; J gene: TRBJ1-2; CDR3 protein: CASSPRTVDYGYTF; CDR3 DNA: TGTGCCAGCTCACCACGGACAGTAGACTATGGCTACACCTTC
clone size: once; V gene: TRBV29-1; D gene: -; J gene: TRBJ2-7; CDR3 protein: CSVDGAEREQYF; CDR3 DNA: TGCAGCGTTGACGGGGCCGAGAGGGAGCAGTACTTC
clone size: -; V gene: TRBV11-1; D gene: -; J gene: TRBJ1-2; CDR3 protein: CASSAGYGYTF; CDR3 DNA: TGTGCCAGCAGCGCCGGCTATGGCTACACCTTC
clone size: many; V gene: TRBV20-1; D gene: -; J gene: TRBJ2-7; CDR3 protein: CSALFLDTRYF; CDR3 DNA: TGCAGTGCCCTGTTCCTGGACACGAGGTACTTC
clone size: few; V gene: TRBV5-5; D gene: -; J gene: TRBJ2-6; CDR3 protein: CASSLGMDSGANVLTF; CDR3 DNA: TGTGCCAGCAGCTTGGGGATGGACTCTGGGGCCAACGTCCTGACTTTC
clone size: -; V gene: TRBV15; D gene: -; J gene: TRBJ1-2; CDR3 protein: CATSRASGRTGSRGYGYTF; CDR3 DNA: TGTGCCACCAGCAGGGCTAGCGGGAGGACGGGGAGCCGCGGCTATGGCTACACCTTC
clone size: -; V gene: TRBV5-6; D gene: -; J gene: TRBJ2-3; CDR3 protein: CASMETGRGTDTQYF; CDR3 DNA: TGTGCCAGCATGGAAACAGGAAGAGGGACAGATACGCAGTATTTT
clone size: -; V gene: TRBV24-1; D gene: TRBD2; J gene: TRBJ2-5; CDR3 protein: CATSDSRGGIQETQYF; CDR3 DNA: TGTGCCACCAGTGATTCACGCGGGGGGATACAAGAGACCCAGTACTTC
clone size: -; V gene: TRBV9; D gene: -; J gene: TRBJ1-6; CDR3 protein: CASSPVRHTSSPLHF; CDR3 DNA: TGTGCCAGCAGCCCGGTCAGACACACAAGTTCACCCCTCCACTTT
clone size: -; V gene: TRBV29-1; D gene: -; J gene: TRBJ2-3; CDR3 protein: CSSPFGAETDTQYF; CDR3 DNA: TGCAGCAGTCCTTTCGGAGCGGAGACAGATACGCAGTATTTT
clone size: -; V gene: TRBV20-1; D gene: TRBD2; J gene: TRBJ2-5; CDR3 protein: CSARDVSGDQETQYF; CDR3 DNA: TGCAGTGCTAGAGATGTTAGCGGGGACCAAGAGACCCAGTACTTC
clone size: many; V gene: TRBV20-1; D gene: -; J gene: TRBJ1-2; CDR3 protein: CSARDVTELGGYTF; CDR3 DNA: TGCAGTGCTAGAGATGTGACGGAGCTAGGGGGCTACACCTTC
clone size: few; V gene: TRBV25-1; D gene: -; J gene: TRBJ2-7; CDR3 protein: CASSSSGSGLAEQYF; CDR3 DNA: TGTGCCAGCAGCTCCTCAGGGAGCGGGCTTGCAGAGCAGTACTTC